A selection of T cell receptor beta chains follows, all from one sample in a study of T-cell memory formation after mild COVID-19. Each CDR3 protein is one row after TCRdb ran MiXCR on the 5' RACE reads. The data contain fewer than 300,000 distinct CDR3 sequences, 16% of them singletons. Sample: PBMCs or a T cell subset sorted from them (not recorded which). Receptors originate from a man aged 18 to 30 who had mild COVID-19 (a few samples of this study predate the infection). Cell type and time point are not known. Each CDR3 is given with its conserved first and last residue. The order of the fields is V gene, J gene, clone size, D gene, CDR3 protein, CDR3 DNA. D genes are given only for firm matches. Only part of the rows carry a size: once, few, many, or a class if the clone is expanded.

>TRBV20-1|TRBJ2-7|many|.
CSASPNRLGDYEQYF
TGCAGTGCTTCACCAAACCGGCTAGGGGACTACGAGCAGTACTTC
>TRBV25-1|TRBJ2-3|.|TRBD2
CASSAGGLSTDTQYF
TGTGCCAGCAGTGCGGGGGGACTAAGCACAGATACGCAGTATTTT
>TRBV7-3|TRBJ2-3|.|.
CASSGGGGRTDTQYF
TGTGCCAGCAGCGGAGGGGGGGGCCGCACAGATACGCAGTATTTT
>TRBV12-3/TRBV12-4|TRBJ1-2|.|TRBD1
CASSPRQGAYGYTF
TGTGCCAGCAGCCCTCGACAGGGGGCCTATGGCTACACCTTC
>TRBV5-1|TRBJ1-6|.|.
CASSLDPGANSPLHF
TGCGCCAGCAGCTTGGATCCCGGAGCTAATTCACCCCTCCACTTT
>TRBV28|TRBJ2-5|many|TRBD1
CASTEGGTGRETQYF
TGTGCCAGCACCGAGGGCGGGACAGGTCGCGAGACCCAGTACTTC
>TRBV5-6|TRBJ1-1|few|.
CASSFGRGTEAFF
TGTGCCAGCAGCTTTGGACGGGGCACTGAAGCTTTCTTT
>TRBV2|TRBJ1-5|few|.
CASSEVGQGNQPQHF
TGTGCCAGCAGTGAAGTTGGGCAGGGGAATCAGCCCCAGCATTTT
>TRBV12-3/TRBV12-4|TRBJ1-2|few|.
CASSGALSYGYTF
TGTGCCAGCAGCGGGGCCCTAAGCTATGGCTACACCTTC
>TRBV7-2|TRBJ2-5|few|TRBD2
CASSSTSGVQETQYF
TGTGCCAGCAGCTCGACTAGCGGGGTACAAGAGACCCAGTACTTC
>TRBV4-1|TRBJ2-5|many|TRBD2
CASSQDPNLAGLETQYF
TGCGCCAGCAGCCAAGATCCAAACTTAGCGGGTTTAGAGACCCAGTACTTC
>TRBV7-2|TRBJ1-3|.|.
CASRGREGYGNTIYF
TGTGCCAGCAGGGGGAGAGAAGGGTATGGAAACACCATATATTTT
>TRBV9|TRBJ1-2|few|.
CASSPRDATLNYGYTF
TGTGCCAGCAGCCCACGCGACGCGACACTTAACTATGGCTACACCTTC
>TRBV7-8|TRBJ1-5|.|.
CASSSRRYGPNQPQHF
TGTGCCAGCAGCTCCCGGAGGTACGGACCGAATCAGCCCCAGCATTTT
>TRBV7-9|TRBJ2-3|.|TRBD2
CASSSRQTSGGTDTQYF
TGTGCCAGCAGCTCCCGACAGACTAGCGGGGGCACAGATACGCAGTATTTT
>TRBV11-3|TRBJ2-3|few|.
CASSSGTLGDTQYF
TGTGCCAGCAGCTCGGGAACTCTTGGTGATACGCAGTATTTT
>TRBV5-1|TRBJ2-1|.|.
CASSLDPGVGEQFF
TGCGCCAGCAGCTTGGATCCCGGGGTCGGTGAGCAGTTCTTC
>TRBV28|TRBJ1-6|.|TRBD1
CASSLSQGVGGNSPLHF
TGTGCCAGCAGTTTATCCCAGGGGGTAGGGGGGAATTCACCCCTCCACTTT
>TRBV6-1|TRBJ1-1|.|TRBD1
CASRQGGLSSPEAFF
TGTGCCAGCAGACAGGGGGGGTTGTCGTCGCCTGAAGCTTTCTTT
>TRBV6-2/TRBV6-3|TRBJ2-3|few|TRBD2
CASSYSKVGTSADTQYF
TGTGCCAGCAGTTACTCGAAAGTGGGGACTAGCGCAGATACGCAGTATTTT
>TRBV7-2|TRBJ2-3|few|TRBD1
CASSLGTGGVSSTDTQYF
TGTGCCAGCAGCTTAGGGACAGGGGGTGTCTCTAGCACAGATACGCAGTATTTT
>TRBV6-5|TRBJ2-3|many|.
CASSYSLRRTDTQYF
TGTGCCAGCAGTTACTCCCTGAGGAGAACAGATACGCAGTATTTT
>TRBV5-6|TRBJ2-2|few|TRBD1
CASTDLGQTGELFF
TGTGCCAGCACCGACTTGGGACAGACCGGGGAGCTGTTTTTT
>TRBV7-6|TRBJ1-2|few|.
CASSPTQGAYGYTF
TGTGCCAGCAGCCCTACACAGGGAGCCTATGGCTACACCTTC
>TRBV20-1|TRBJ2-5|few|TRBD2
CSALKAGAHETQYF
TGCAGTGCTCTTAAAGCGGGGGCGCATGAGACCCAGTACTTC
>TRBV30|TRBJ1-1|.|TRBD1
CAWSVQGMNTEAFF
TGTGCCTGGAGTGTACAGGGGATGAACACTGAAGCTTTCTTT
>TRBV7-2|TRBJ2-5|few|TRBD2
CASSPEGGGKTQYF
TGTGCCAGCAGCCCGGAGGGCGGGGGGAAGACCCAGTACTTC
>TRBV5-1|TRBJ2-1|few|TRBD1
CASSLGTGMAEQFF
TGCGCCAGCAGCTTGGGGACAGGGATGGCTGAGCAGTTCTTC
>TRBV7-2|TRBJ2-3|few|TRBD2
CASSLGVAGSDTQYF
TGTGCCAGCAGCTTAGGGGTAGCGGGGTCAGATACGCAGTATTTT
>TRBV12-3/TRBV12-4|TRBJ1-2|few|.
CASSRSRGGGYGYTF
TGTGCCAGCAGCCGGAGCAGGGGAGGGGGCTATGGCTACACCTTC
>TRBV6-2/TRBV6-3|TRBJ1-5|few|.
CASSYWGQPQHF
TGTGCCAGCAGTTACTGGGGTCAGCCCCAGCATTTT
>TRBV10-3|TRBJ2-3|few|.
CAISEIQGTDTQYF
TGTGCCATCAGTGAGATTCAGGGCACAGATACGCAGTATTTT
>TRBV2|TRBJ2-1|.|.
CASSATGTSYNEQFF
TGTGCCAGCAGTGCGACCGGGACGTCCTACAATGAGCAGTTCTTC
>TRBV7-8|TRBJ1-1|few|.
CASSPLKGTSREAFF
TGTGCCAGCAGCCCCCTAAAGGGGACCTCCCGGGAAGCTTTCTTT
>TRBV5-1|TRBJ1-1|few|.
CASSLRPGAYSAMNTEAFF
TGCGCCAGCAGCTTGAGGCCGGGGGCGTATTCAGCTATGAACACTGAAGCTTTCTTT
>TRBV4-1|TRBJ1-2|.|.
CASSQEGGLSYGYTF
TGCGCCAGCAGCCAAGAGGGCGGACTTAGCTATGGCTACACCTTC
>TRBV4-3|TRBJ1-2|few|.
CASSQVGSNYGYTF
TGCGCCAGCAGCCAAGTCGGGAGTAACTATGGCTACACCTTC
>TRBV27|TRBJ2-7|many|.
CASSYREAYEQYF
TGTGCCAGCAGCTATCGAGAGGCCTACGAGCAGTACTTC
>TRBV5-1|TRBJ2-1|few|TRBD1
CASSLLGDRDHEQFF
TGCGCCAGCAGCCTCCTCGGGGACAGGGATCATGAGCAGTTCTTC
>TRBV10-2|TRBJ2-7|.|.
CASSETRGPYEQYF
TGCGCCAGCAGTGAGACTCGAGGGCCCTACGAGCAGTACTTC
>TRBV24-1|TRBJ2-1|.|TRBD2
CATSDTAGGGDEQFF
TGTGCCACCAGTGATACCGCGGGGGGCGGCGATGAGCAGTTCTTC
>TRBV7-6|TRBJ1-6|few|.
CASSLATDSPLHF
TGTGCCAGCAGCTTAGCTACGGATTCACCCCTCCACTTT
>TRBV5-1|TRBJ1-6|.|TRBD1
CASGTGQRNSPLHF
TGCGCCAGCGGTACGGGACAGAGGAATTCACCCCTCCACTTT
>TRBV7-3|TRBJ2-1|.|TRBD2
CASSLTITPAGDNEQFF
TGTGCCAGCAGCTTAACCATTACCCCAGCGGGGGACAATGAGCAGTTCTTC
>TRBV11-2|TRBJ1-1|few|TRBD1
CAINTGDNTEAFF
TGTGCCATAAACACAGGGGATAACACTGAAGCTTTCTTT
>TRBV12-3/TRBV12-4|TRBJ1-1|few|.
CASSTTMNTEAFF
TGTGCCAGCAGTACAACAATGAACACTGAAGCTTTCTTT
>TRBV13|TRBJ2-3|.|TRBD2
CASSLGVAGITDTQYF
TGTGCCAGCAGCTTAGGAGTAGCGGGGATCACAGATACGCAGTATTTT
>TRBV12-3/TRBV12-4|TRBJ1-2|.|TRBD1
CASSLDRGPGYTF
TGTGCCAGCAGTTTGGACAGGGGGCCTGGCTACACCTTC
>TRBV1|TRBJ2-6|few|.
CTSSRASGGSDVLTF
TGCACCAGCAGCCGGGCGAGCGGGGGGTCGGACGTCCTGACTTTC
>TRBV5-1|TRBJ1-1|many|TRBD1
CASSRQGGDTEAFF
TGCGCCAGCAGCCGACAGGGGGGAGATACTGAAGCTTTCTTT
>TRBV24-1|TRBJ2-2|.|TRBD1
CATRPGQMNTGELFF
TGTGCCACCAGACCGGGACAGATGAACACCGGGGAGCTGTTTTTT
>TRBV11-2|TRBJ2-5|.|.
CASSLSWGETQYF
TGTGCCAGCAGCTTAAGTTGGGGAGAGACCCAGTACTTC
>TRBV19|TRBJ1-2|.|.
CASTGRQDTNYGYTF
TGTGCCAGTACCGGGCGACAAGACACTAACTATGGCTACACCTTC
>TRBV12-3/TRBV12-4|TRBJ1-6|few|TRBD1
CASSTGTEGSPLHF
TGTGCCAGCAGCACCGGGACAGAGGGTTCACCCCTCCACTTT
>TRBV7-3|TRBJ2-5|.|.
CASSVTSSQETQYF
TGTGCCAGCAGCGTAACTAGTAGCCAAGAGACCCAGTACTTC
>TRBV12-3/TRBV12-4|TRBJ2-7|few|.
CASSFARGYEQYF
TGTGCCAGCAGTTTTGCCAGAGGTTACGAGCAGTACTTC
>TRBV11-1|TRBJ1-1|few|TRBD1
CASMDRWRNTEAFF
TGTGCCAGCATGGACAGGTGGAGGAACACTGAAGCTTTCTTT
>TRBV6-5|TRBJ2-5|.|TRBD2
CASSSLAGGEETQYF
TGTGCCAGCAGTTCACTAGCGGGGGGAGAAGAGACCCAGTACTTC
>TRBV5-1|TRBJ2-5|many|.
CASSTNRDYQETQYF
TGCGCCAGCAGCACTAACCGGGACTACCAAGAGACCCAGTACTTC
>TRBV27|TRBJ2-1|.|.
CASSLVGGSSYNEQFF
TGTGCCAGCAGTTTAGTAGGGGGGAGCTCCTACAATGAGCAGTTCTTC